The 16 T cell receptor beta chains below were found in one sample sequenced in a study of blood T cell repertoires in COVID-19. Data came from immunoSEQ multiplex PCR; TCRdb stores just in-frame clones and leaves some out. The repertoire holds 200,000 to 250,000 clones, with 80% to 95% as singletons. Sequencing used peripheral blood. The receptor source for this set is a man aged 60-69 years with COVID-19, enrolled during active disease.

This sequence joins TRBV5-1 and TRBJ2-1; D is perhaps TRBD2 (6 bases). Looked up from germline, CDR1 is SGHRS and CDR2 is YFSETQ. The ends were cut back, 0 bases at V and 2 bases at J, with 9 bases in the middle. The CDR3 runs 15 residues. This CDR3 is CASSLETGAYNEQFF. In DNA form, the CDR3 reads TGCGCCAGCAGCTTGGAGACGGGAGCCTACAATGAGCAGTTCTTC.

The chain recombines TRBV19 with TRBJ2-5; D is possibly TRBD1 (6 bases). The CDR3 is 15 amino acids. Trimming took 1 base from V and 2 from J, leaving 11 bases between them. Germline V gene sequence: CDR1 LNHDA, CDR2 SQIVND (reference sequence). The CDR3: CASSIGQALQETQYF. CDR3 sequence (DNA): TGTGCCAGTAGTATAGGACAGGCGCTACAAGAGACCCAGTACTTC.

V usage is TRBV28 and J usage is TRBJ1-2; the D is unclear. The germline V gene has CDR1 MDHEN and CDR2 SYDVKM. This CDR3 comprises 11 residues. The ends were cut back, 6 bases at V and 4 bases at J, with 6 bases in the middle. The CDR3 nucleotides read TGTGCCAGCAGGGAGAGCTATGGCTACACCTTC. Encoded protein: CASRESYGYTF.

The CDR3 protein is CASSQDLFRSGTGELFF. CDR3 nucleotides: TGTGCCAGCAGCCAAGATCTGTTCCGGTCGGGCACCGGGGAGCTGTTTTTT. The chain joins TRBV4-2 to TRBJ2-2; no clear D. V was shortened by 0 bases and J by 4 bases, with 15 bases between the two germline ends. The CDR3 consists of 17 residues. CDR1 and CDR2 (germline): LGHNA, YNFKEQ.

The genes are TRBV10-3 and TRBJ1-2; TRBD1 aligns across 8 bases. The CDR3 spans 14 residues. Germline trimming cut 7 bases from V and 2 bases from J; bases unmatched to any gene: 6. CDR1 ENHRY and CDR2 SYGVKD come from the germline V gene. The CDR3 protein is CAINPDRGNYGYTF. DNA for the CDR3: TGTGCCATCAATCCCGACAGGGGAAACTATGGCTACACCTTC.

The chain couples TRBV4-3 to TRBJ2-5, with 7 nucleotides matching TRBD1. From germline, CDR1 is LGHNA and CDR2 YSLEER. The trim removed 6 bases at V and 1 base at J, leaving 2 bases unmatched. CDR3 length equals 13 residues. CDR3 residues: CASSRQGQETQYF. The CDR3 region has the DNA TGCGCCAGCAGTCGACAGGGCCAAGAGACCCAGTACTTC.

The rearrangement joins TRBV5-8 to TRBJ2-3; a possible D gene is TRBD1 (6 bases). The CDR3 is 15 residues long. CDR1 and CDR2 (germline): SGHTS, YDEGEE. V dropped 2 bases and J dropped 0 bases, with 10 bases sitting between them. The chain's CDR3 is CASSFSGVSTDTQYF. The CDR3 region has the DNA TGTGCCAGCAGCTTTTCAGGGGTTAGCACAGATACGCAGTATTTT.

This chain connects TRBV14 to TRBJ2-3; D might be TRBD1 (6 bases). The germline V gene has CDR1 SGHDN and CDR2 FVKESK. Trimming removed 0 bases at V and 2 bases at J, with 18 bases between. The CDR3 spans 18 residues. Here the CDR3 reads CASSQDFGQNLYTDTQYF. The CDR3 DNA follows: TGTGCCAGCAGCCAAGATTTTGGACAGAACCTATACACAGATACGCAGTATTTT.

The chain couples TRBV25-1 to TRBJ2-2; D is perhaps TRBD2 (7 bases). V lost 3 bases, J lost 2 bases, and 13 bases lay in between. Looked up from germline, CDR1 is MGHDK and CDR2 is SYGVNS. The CDR3 is made up of 16 amino acids. CDR3 region: CASSDRGGPNTGELFF. The CDR3 DNA sequence: TGTGCCAGCAGTGATCGCGGGGGCCCTAACACCGGGGAGCTGTTTTTT.

This clone was seen a handful of times. V usage is TRBV7-3 and J usage is TRBJ2-5; 8 bases are shared with TRBD1. The V gene's germline CDR1 is SGHTA and CDR2 FQGTGA. V lost 3 bases, J lost 4 bases, and 4 bases stayed unmatched. There are 14 residues in the CDR3. CDR3 coding DNA: TGTGCCAGCAGCTTCTACGGACAGGGAGAGACCCAGTACTTC. It is translated as CASSFYGQGETQYF. The whole variable domain, remainder taken from reference TRBV7-3 and TRBJ2-5, is GAGVSQTPSNKVTEKGKYVELRCDPISGHTALYWYRQSLGQGPEFLIYFQGTGAADDSGLPNDRFFAVRPEGSVSTLKIQRTERGDSAVYLCASSFYGQGETQYFGPGTRLLVL.

The V gene is TRBV12-3 or TRBV12-4, the J gene TRBJ1-1; D is perhaps TRBD1 (5 bases). Deletions cut 6 bases from V and 5 bases from J, with 13 bases between. This CDR3 has 13 amino acids. In DNA form, the CDR3 reads TGTGCCAGCAGCCGACAGTTGGGGACTGAAGCTTTCTTT. It is translated as CASSRQLGTEAFF.

The chain combines TRBV6-5 with TRBJ1-4, with D perhaps matching TRBD1 (5 bases). V was clipped by 6 bases and J by 0 bases, with 11 bases between them. This CDR3 comprises 15 residues. The germline CDR1 and CDR2 sequences are MNHEY and SVGAGI. CDR3 DNA sequence: TGTGCCAGCAGCATGACAGTTGCAACTAATGAAAAACTGTTTTTT. Its translation: CASSMTVATNEKLFF.

This clone was observed a single time. V and J are TRBV19 and TRBJ1-2; 10 nucleotides agree with TRBD1. Losses at the gene ends were 3 bases for V and 0 bases for J; bases not matched to a gene: 10. Germline CDR1 LNHDA, CDR2 SQIVND (reference sequence). This CDR3 spans 18 amino acids. Here the CDR3 reads CASSMGLGTGASNYGYTF. In DNA form, the CDR3 reads TGTGCCAGTAGTATGGGCCTCGGGACAGGGGCGTCTAACTATGGCTACACCTTC.

This rearrangement joins TRBV5-5 to TRBJ1-5; D may be TRBD1 (5 bases). CDR1 is SGHKS and CDR2 is YYEKEE in the germline V gene (reference sequence). V was trimmed by 4 bases and J by 3 bases, leaving 11 bases between them. CDR3 length: 14 residues. The CDR3 DNA reads TGTGCCAGCAGCGGGGGGGTGATCAATCAGCCCCAGCATTTT. As protein: CASSGGVINQPQHF.

J is TRBJ2-3 and V is TRBV19, with a tentative D call TRBD1 (6 bases). The CDR3 loop spans 17 amino acids. Germline values: CDR1 LNHDA, CDR2 SQIVND (reference sequence). The V end lost 6 bases, the J end lost 2 bases, and 21 bases lay between the germline ends. CDR3 sequence (DNA): TGTGCCAGTAGGAAAAATACAGGGAACCCCATCACAGATACGCAGTATTTT. As protein: CASRKNTGNPITDTQYF.

The chain employs TRBV18 and TRBJ1-3; the match to TRBD1 covers 7 bases. This CDR3 is built from 16 residues. Germline V gene lookup returns CDR1 KGHSH and CDR2 LQKENI. After removal of 1 base from V and 2 bases from J, the junction contained 5 bases not matched to a gene. The CDR3 loop reads CASSPRMTGTGNTIYF. In DNA form, the CDR3 reads TGTGCCAGCTCACCACGTATGACAGGGACTGGAAACACCATATATTTT.